Only a few counts were recorded for the clone carrying this T cell receptor (beta chain). Germline trimming cut 1 base from V and 4 bases from J; bases unmatched to any gene: 11. The CDR3 has 17 residues. The germline CDR1 and CDR2 sequences are SGHTA and FQGTGA. Repertoires were generated with immunoSEQ multiplex PCR, while TCRdb's copy carries only in-frame clones and drops some. The repertoire holds under 15,000 clones, 71% seen once, with 6% in the top ten. This record belongs to a study of blood T cell repertoires in COVID-19. Study-level information: Samples representing acute and convalescent COVID-19 were sourced from the United States, Italy and Spain. Nucleic acid was either cDNA or gDNA, and it came from T cells, B-cell-depleted T cells, or PBMCs.

Patients of the Seattle cohort, enrolled during active infection, were followed longitudinally. The TCR comes from a man between 60 and 75 years old with COVID-19, enrolled during active disease. The specimen was peripheral blood. This chain connects TRBV7-3 to TRBJ2-5, with 8 nucleotides matching TRBD2. The CDR3 sequence is CASSLRGPSGFGETQYF. The CDR3 nucleotides read TGTGCCAGCAGCTTAAGGGGGCCTAGCGGGTTTGGAGAGACCCAGTACTTC.